Listed here are 7 T cell receptor beta chains from one sample, sequenced in a study of T cell changes during pregnancy in multiple sclerosis. Using immunoSEQ multiplex PCR, the repertoire was profiled, and TCRdb retains in-frame clones only, with some absent. Counted here are some 40,000 clones, about 94% occurring once; the ten biggest clones make up around 0.33%. The sequences come from CD4+ T cells from peripheral blood mononuclear cells, collected after pregnancy. The receptors shown here come from a female donor with multiple sclerosis, enrolled in a pregnancy study.

The chain links TRBV19 to TRBJ1-5, with D hard to call. Deletions cut 5 bases from V and 3 bases from J, with 11 bases between. This CDR3 comprises 14 residues. From germline, CDR1 is LNHDA and CDR2 SQIVND (reference sequence). CDR3 sequence reads: CASSWAGNNQPQHF. Here the CDR3 DNA reads TGTGCCAGTAGTTGGGCGGGAAACAATCAGCCCCAGCATTTT.

The rearrangement uses TRBV2 and TRBJ1-3; no clear D. Trimming removed 4 bases from V and 0 bases from J, with 7 bases in between. Germline V gene sequence: CDR1 SNHLY, CDR2 FYNNEI. This CDR3 is 14 amino acids long. CDR3 in amino acids: CASSALSSGNTIYF. In DNA form, the CDR3 reads TGTGCCAGCAGTGCCCTAAGCTCTGGAAACACCATATATTTT. The full variable domain, with the rest looked up from reference TRBV2 and TRBJ1-3, is EPEVTQTPSHQVTQMGQEVILRCVPISNHLYFYWYRQILGQKVEFLVSFYNNEISEKSEIFDDQFSVERPDGSNFTLKIRSTKLEDSAMYFCASSALSSGNTIYFGEGSWLTVV.

The chain has TRBV7-9 and TRBJ1-1; possible D gene TRBD1, 6 bases. The V end lost 7 bases, the J end lost 5 bases, and 20 bases lay between the germline ends. The CDR3 runs to 15 residues. CDR1 and CDR2 from the germline V gene are SEHNR and FQNEAQ (reference sequence). The chain's CDR3 is CASTEWAQGMTEAFF. In DNA form, the CDR3 reads TGTGCCAGCACCGAATGGGCCCAGGGGATGACTGAAGCTTTCTTT. Looking up the rest from reference TRBV7-9 and TRBJ1-1 gives the full variable domain: DTGVSQNPRHKITKRGQNVTFRCDPISEHNRLYWYRQTLGQGPEFLTYFQNEAQLEKSRLLSDRFSAERPKGSFSTLEIQRTEQGDSAMYLCASTEWAQGMTEAFFGQGTRLTVV.

The rearrangement joins TRBV5-1 to TRBJ2-5, with a weak D call TRBD2 (6 bases). CDR3 size: 13 residues. Germline V gene data show CDR1 as SGHRS and CDR2 as YFSETQ. V was trimmed by 0 bases and J by 7 bases, leaving 10 bases between them. CDR3 region: CASSLAQGGTQYF. As DNA, the CDR3 is TGCGCCAGCAGCTTGGCCCAGGGAGGGACCCAGTACTTC.

The rearrangement joins TRBV5-6 to TRBJ1-2; D not certain. The CDR3 loop spans 13 amino acids. With 2 bases removed from V and 4 bases from J, the gap between germline ends came to 9 bases. CDR1 SGHDT and CDR2 YYEEEE come from the germline V gene. CDR3 coding DNA: TGTGCCAGCAGCTTAGCGGGGATCTATGGCTACACCTTC. This codes for CASSLAGIYGYTF.

The genes are TRBV21-1 and TRBJ2-3; whether TRBD1, the table's D call, matches the DNA was not checked. TRBV21-1 represents a pseudogene. This CDR3 has 15 amino acids. CDR3 sequence reads: CLQTIARGRTDTQYF. CDR3 nucleotides: TGTCTCCAGACCATTGCCAGGGGGCGAACAGATACGCAGTATTTT.

The rearrangement uses TRBV5-1 and TRBJ2-7, with a possible D match to TRBD1 (5 bases). This CDR3 contains 14 residues. V was trimmed by 1 base and J by 5 bases, leaving 13 bases between them. Germline V gives CDR1 SGHRS, CDR2 YFSETQ. CDR3 residues: CASSLLGAFDEQYF. As DNA, the CDR3 is TGCGCCAGCAGCTTGCTAGGGGCTTTCGACGAGCAGTACTTC.